Following are 23 T cell receptor beta chains from one sample sequenced in a study of blood T cell repertoires in COVID-19. Clones were read by immunoSEQ multiplex PCR, and TCRdb kept only the in-frame ones, dropping some. This sample has about 89,000 clones; over 70% occur once, and the top ten carry about 10%. Sequenced input: peripheral blood. The source of these receptors is a woman aged 80 or over with acute or convalescent COVID-19.

J is TRBJ1-1 and V is TRBV7-2; D may be TRBD1 (5 bases). The V end was cut by 3 bases, the J end by 1 base, with 15 bases between. Germline loops: CDR1 SGHTA, CDR2 FQGNSA. The CDR3 runs to 16 residues. CDR3 sequence: CASSLGWRQPNTEAFF. The CDR3, as DNA: TGTGCCAGCAGCTTGGGGTGGAGACAGCCGAACACTGAAGCTTTCTTT. The full variable domain, its missing parts supplied by reference TRBV7-2 and TRBJ1-1, is GAGVSQSPSNKVTEKGKDVELRCDPISGHTALYWYRQSLGQGLEFLIYFQGNSAPDKSGLPSDRFSAERTGGSVSTLTIQRTQQEDSAVYLCASSLGWRQPNTEAFFGQGTRLTVV.

The chain employs TRBV6-5 and TRBJ1-5; D uncertain. CDR3 length equals 14 residues. Germline V gene lookup returns CDR1 MNHEY and CDR2 SVGAGI. V lost 6 bases to trimming and J lost 9 bases, with 18 bases between them. The CDR3 protein is CASSPGGDSWPQHF. The CDR3 region has the DNA TGTGCCAGCAGCCCCGGCGGTGACTCCTGGCCCCAGCATTTT.

This clone has a single count. The chain employs TRBV20-1 and TRBJ2-5; D unclear. Per the germline V gene, CDR1 is DFQATT and CDR2 is SNEGSKA (reference sequence). This CDR3 has 13 residues. The V end lost 3 bases, the J end lost 2 bases, and 10 bases lay between the germline ends. The CDR3 here is CSASFSKQETQYF. The CDR3 DNA follows: TGCAGTGCTAGTTTCTCTAAACAAGAGACCCAGTACTTC.

V is TRBV13 and J is TRBJ2-3, with D possibly TRBD2 on 6 matching bases. In germline, CDR1 is PRHDT, CDR2 FYEKMQ (reference sequence). The length of the CDR3 is 17 residues. The V end lost 3 bases, the J end lost 2 bases, and 18 bases lay between the germline ends. The CDR3 loop is CASSLVVPAGYTDTQYF. The DNA for the CDR3 is TGTGCCAGCAGCTTGGTGGTACCTGCGGGGTACACAGATACGCAGTATTTT.

The chain has TRBV7-9 and TRBJ2-5; 12 bases match TRBD2. The CDR3 spans 15 residues. CDR1 and CDR2 (germline): SEHNR, FQNEAQ (reference sequence). Trimming at V came to 1 base and at J to 5 bases, leaving 2 bases not matched to a gene. In DNA form, the CDR3 reads TGTGCCAGCAGCTTAGAGCTAGCGGGAGGGGAGACCCAGTACTTC. It specifies CASSLELAGGETQYF. The variable domain in full, with the rest retrieved from reference TRBV7-9 and TRBJ2-5, is DTGVSQNPRHKITKRGQNVTFRCDPISEHNRLYWYRQTLGQGPEFLTYFQNEAQLEKSRLLSDRFSAERPKGSFSTLEIQRTEQGDSAMYLCASSLELAGGETQYFGPGTRLLVL.

This chain uses TRBV5-6 with TRBJ2-3; 14 nucleotides line up with TRBD2. The CDR3 has 19 amino acids. Germline CDR1 SGHDT, CDR2 YYEEEE. The V and J ends lost 3 bases and 0 bases, in that order; junction bases with no gene match: 9. CDR3 amino acids: CASSSLGLAGGSSTDTQYF. CDR3 bases: TGTGCCAGCAGCTCGCTCGGACTAGCGGGGGGCTCTAGCACAGATACGCAGTATTTT. Full variable domain (missing parts from reference TRBV5-6 and TRBJ2-3): DAGVTQSPTHLIKTRGQQVTLRCSPKSGHDTVSWYQQALGQGPQFIFQYYEEEERQRGNFPDRFSGHQFPNYSSELNVNALLLGDSALYLCASSSLGLAGGSSTDTQYFGPGTRLTVL.

This rearrangement joins TRBV9 to TRBJ1-1, with a possible D match to TRBD1 (5 bases). V dropped 1 base and J dropped 7 bases, with 20 bases sitting between them. The CDR3 sequence is 16 residues long. The germline gives CDR1 SGDLS, CDR2 YYNGEE. CDR3 DNA sequence: TGTGCCAGCAGCGTATCTCAGGATATGGGGACTAGTGAAGCTTTCTTT. Amino acids: CASSVSQDMGTSEAFF.

The rearrangement joins TRBV5-4 to TRBJ1-2, with TRBD1 matching over 7 bases. Germline V gives CDR1 SGHNT, CDR2 YYREEE (reference sequence). The junction had 13 bases not matched to a gene; V was cut back by 3 bases and J by 5 bases. The CDR3 spans 16 residues. CDR3 amino acids: CASSSTTGFLPYGYTF. The CDR3, as DNA: TGTGCCAGCAGCTCCACGACAGGGTTCCTCCCTTATGGCTACACCTTC.

This clone showed up just once. V gene TRBV24-1 combines with J gene TRBJ1-6; 9 bases are a match to TRBD1. The CDR3 runs 14 residues. V dropped 4 bases and J dropped 12; count of bases not matched to a gene: 6. The germline V gene has CDR1 KGHDR and CDR2 SFDVKD. CDR3 sequence: CATSEGQGEGPLHF. Here the CDR3 DNA reads TGTGCCACCAGTGAGGGACAGGGTGAAGGACCCCTCCACTTT.

The chain carries TRBV19 and TRBJ2-3; D is perhaps TRBD1 (6 bases). The CDR3 has 14 residues. Germline values: CDR1 LNHDA, CDR2 SQIVND (reference sequence). The ends were cut back, 4 bases at V and 7 bases at J, with 15 bases in the middle. The CDR3 spells CASSTTGFRNTQYF. CDR3 coding DNA: TGTGCCAGTAGTACAACAGGGTTTCGCAATACGCAGTATTTT. Full variable domain (remainder filled in from reference TRBV19 and TRBJ2-3): DGGITQSPKYLFRKEGQNVTLSCEQNLNHDAMYWYRQDPGQGLRLIYYSQIVNDFQKGDIAEGYSVSREKKESFPLTVTSAQKNPTAFYLCASSTTGFRNTQYFGPGTRLTVL.

The V call is TRBV20-1, the J call TRBJ2-1; 7 positions agree with TRBD2. The V gene end was trimmed by 4 bases and the J gene end by 0 bases; junction bases not matched to a gene: 12. The CDR3 runs to 17 residues. Germline V lookup: CDR1 DFQATT, CDR2 SNEGSKA (reference sequence). The CDR3 loop reads CSATDSTGGHSYNEQFF. CDR3 coding DNA: TGCAGTGCTACTGACAGCACGGGGGGTCACTCCTACAATGAGCAGTTCTTC.

The gene calls are TRBV18 and TRBJ2-7; a weak D match, TRBD2 (5 bases). Germline CDR1 reads KGHSH; CDR2 reads LQKENI. Trimming left V 2 bases short and J 3 bases short, with 5 bases between. CDR3 length: 12 residues. CDR3 sequence (DNA): TGTGCCAGCTCACCAGCGGGCTACGAGCAGTACTTC. This translates into CASSPAGYEQYF.

The genes are TRBV19 and TRBJ1-5; the D gene is possibly TRBD1 (6 bases). The CDR3 consists of 14 residues. V was shortened by 4 bases and J by 3 bases, with 10 bases between the two germline ends. Per the germline V gene, CDR1 is LNHDA and CDR2 is SQIVND (reference sequence). The CDR3, as DNA: TGTGCCAGTAGTAGTGGACAGTTCAATCAGCCCCAGCATTTT. It is translated as CASSSGQFNQPQHF.

The rearrangement links TRBV6-2 or TRBV6-3 to TRBJ1-2, with D uncertain. Germline V lookup: CDR1 MNHEY, CDR2 SVGEGT. The CDR3 spans 14 residues. The ends were cut back, 2 bases at V and 3 bases at J, with 10 bases in the middle. The CDR3 sequence: CASSYTSDYYGYTF. As DNA, the CDR3 is TGTGCCAGCAGTTACACGTCGGACTACTATGGCTACACCTTC.

The V call is TRBV28, the J call TRBJ1-1, with D unresolved. The CDR3 consists of 14 residues. V was pared by 5 bases and J by 1 base, with 11 bases between. Germline CDR1 and CDR2: MDHEN and SYDVKM. The CDR3 DNA reads TGTGCCAGCAGTAAAACCGGGAAGAACACTGAAGCTTTCTTT. It is translated as CASSKTGKNTEAFF.

Here the CDR3 reads CASSLRVGGLTDTQYF. As DNA, the CDR3 is TGTGCCAGCAGCTTAAGGGTGGGGGGGCTTACAGATACGCAGTATTTT. The V gene is TRBV7-2, the J gene TRBJ2-3; the D gene is possibly TRBD2 (7 bases). The CDR3 totals 16 residues. The V end was cut by 2 bases, the J end by 3 bases, with 15 bases between. Looked up from germline, CDR1 is SGHTA and CDR2 is FQGNSA.

CDR3 sequence reads: CASSSPGGEGAGNTIYF. CDR3 DNA: TGTGCCAGCAGCTCCCCTGGGGGCGAAGGGGCTGGAAACACCATATATTTT. The gene calls are TRBV28 and TRBJ1-3; the D gene is possibly TRBD1 (6 bases). Germline V CDR1 and CDR2: MDHEN, SYDVKM. V lost 6 bases and J lost 2, with 20 bases in between. The CDR3 covers 17 residues.

In DNA, the CDR3 is TGTGCCAGCCAAGTGTCCTCCACAGGGGACACTGAAGCTTTCTTT. As protein: CASQVSSTGDTEAFF. The chain couples TRBV6-5 to TRBJ1-1; 7 bases are shared with TRBD1. CDR3 length: 15 residues. The germline V gene has CDR1 MNHEY and CDR2 SVGAGI. With 8 bases clipped from V and 3 bases from J, the junction kept 12 bases outside the gene matches.

V is TRBV10-3 and J is TRBJ2-7; TRBD1 aligns across 7 bases. The CDR3 sequence is 15 residues long. Germline V lookup: CDR1 ENHRY, CDR2 SYGVKD. Unmatched junction bases numbered 8, after V lost 3 bases and J lost 3 bases. The CDR3 DNA follows: TGTGCCATCAGTGACGTCGGGACAGACTACTACGAGCAGTACTTC. Its translation: CAISDVGTDYYEQYF.

J is TRBJ1-5 and V is TRBV6-5, with D maybe TRBD1 (6 bases). V was cut by 4 bases and J by 7 bases, with 17 bases left in between. CDR1 MNHEY and CDR2 SVGAGI come from the germline V gene. This CDR3 contains 15 residues. As DNA, the CDR3 is TGTGCCAGCAGTTCTACAGGGTTCGGTGGCCAGCCCCAGCATTTT. It translates to CASSSTGFGGQPQHF.

CDR3 protein: CASGQGRNYEQYV. In nucleotides, the CDR3 is TGTGCCAGTGGACAGGGACGGAACTACGAGCAGTACGTC. V usage is TRBV7-8 and J usage is TRBJ2-7; 8 bases match TRBD1. This CDR3 comprises 13 residues. CDR1 and CDR2 (germline): SGHVS, FQNEAQ. Unmatched junction bases numbered 7, after V lost 9 bases and J lost 3 bases.

This clone occurred a few times. This chain uses TRBV10-3 with TRBJ1-6, with TRBD1 as a possible D gene (5 bases). Germline CDR1 is ENHRY and CDR2 is SYGVKD. The ends were cut back, 10 bases at V and 8 bases at J, with 18 bases in the middle. The CDR3 totals 14 residues. The chain's CDR3 is CATNPDTTYSPLHF. The CDR3 DNA is TGTGCCACCAACCCGGACACCACTTATTCACCCCTCCACTTT.

This chain uses TRBV4-1 with TRBJ1-2; D gene uncertain. The CDR3 length is 19 residues. The germline CDR1 and CDR2 sequences are MGHRA and YSYEKL. The ends were cut back, 0 bases at V and 2 bases at J, with 22 bases in the middle. The chain's CDR3 is CASSQDTLTRGRENYGYTF. The CDR3 DNA follows: TGCGCCAGCAGCCAAGACACGTTAACTCGGGGAAGGGAGAACTATGGCTACACCTTC.